This paragraph reports one TCR beta chain. Its antigen remains unknown. This sample is drawn from a study of a mutant IDH1 vaccine in newly diagnosed glioma. Findings and limits, study-wide: Seemingly, pseudoprogression had no relation to changes in the top peripheral T cell clonotypes.

Sample time point: week 11, during vaccination. The investigators gave 300 ug of mutant IDH1 20-mer peptide in each vaccine dose, together with topical imiquimod. Clones were sequenced by immunoSEQ multiplex PCR, and TCRdb holds only the in-frame ones, with some missing. The sample includes under 150,000 clones, 80% of them seen just once. Between the trimmed V and J ends, which lost 1 base and 8 bases, there was a span of 8 bases. The CDR3 length is 13 residues. The germline CDR1 and CDR2 sequences are SGHTA and FQGTGA. The chain links TRBV7-3 to TRBJ2-2; tentative D call: TRBD2 (5 bases). The TCR sequence derives from a man aged 35-49 years with glioma. The material was PBMCs, obtained from a glioma patient whose treatment included an IDH1 peptide vaccine. The CDR3 region has the DNA TGTGCCAGCAGCTTAATGGGAGCTGGGGAGCTGTTTTTT. Its translation is CASSLMGAGELFF.